A selection of T cell receptor beta chains follows, all from one sample in a study of beta chain features in type 1 diabetes. Data came from immunoSEQ multiplex PCR; TCRdb stores just in-frame clones and leaves some out. Among about 240,000 clones listed, more than 11% were seen once. The sequenced sample consisted of naive CD4+ T cells from blood. Every receptor here comes from a man younger than 45 with type 1 diabetes. CDR3s include the opening cysteine and the closing phenylalanine or tryptophan. The D gene is left open where the match is weak. The size of a clone is reported for some rows only, either as once, few or many, or as a class for expanded clones.

v_call	clone_size	j_call	d_call	cdr3_nt	cdr3_aa
TRBV9	.	TRBJ2-3	TRBD2	TGTGCCAGCAGCGTAGGATCTAGCGGGACCCCCCCAGATACGCAGTATTTT	CASSVGSSGTPPDTQYF
TRBV2	.	TRBJ1-2	.	TGTGCCAGCAAAACCCAGTCGGGAAACTATGGCTACACCTTC	CASKTQSGNYGYTF
TRBV23-1	few	TRBJ1-3	.	TGCGCCAGCATGCAGCAGGATTCTGGAAACACCATATATTTT	CASMQQDSGNTIYF
TRBV12-5	.	TRBJ2-5	TRBD2	TGTGCTAGTGGTTTGCTTGCAGGACTAGCGGGGCTCGAGACCCAGTACTTC	CASGLLAGLAGLETQYF
TRBV19	.	TRBJ2-1	.	TGTGCCAGTAGTAGGGGGCGCCGGGAATTGAATGAGCAGTTCTTC	CASSRGRRELNEQFF
TRBV5-1	few	TRBJ2-7	.	TGCGCCAGCAGCGTGGACATAATCTACGAGCAGTACTTC	CASSVDIIYEQYF
TRBV6-6	.	TRBJ1-2	TRBD1	TGTGCCAGCAGGTGGGGACAGTCCGACTATGGCTACACCTTC	CASRWGQSDYGYTF
TRBV30	few	TRBJ1-2	TRBD1	TGTGCCTGGAGTGTACTTGACAGGGGCAATGGCTACACCTTC	CAWSVLDRGNGYTF
TRBV5-1	.	TRBJ2-3	.	TGCGCCAGCAGCTTGGGAGACAGTACGGATACGCAGTATTTT	CASSLGDSTDTQYF
TRBV18	few	TRBJ2-4	TRBD2	TGTGCCAGCTCACCCGGACCTAGCGGGGCCGCTATAGCCAAAAACATTCAGTACTTC	CASSPGPSGAAIAKNIQYF
TRBV9	.	TRBJ2-3	TRBD2	TGTGCCAGCAGCACTTCGGGACTAACCCCAGATACGCAGTATTTT	CASSTSGLTPDTQYF
TRBV11-2	.	TRBJ1-2	.	TGTGCCAGCTCTGGTCTGCGGGGGCACTATAATGGCTACACCTTC	CASSGLRGHYNGYTF
TRBV19	.	TRBJ1-1	.	TGTGCCAGTAGTATGACAGGTTTGTACACTGAAGCTTTCTTT	CASSMTGLYTEAFF
TRBV2	few	TRBJ2-2	TRBD2	TGTGCCAGCAGTGAACTGGGACTAGCGGGGCCCGGGGAGCTGTTTTTT	CASSELGLAGPGELFF
TRBV15	.	TRBJ2-6	.	TGTGCCACCAGCGCCAGAGGCGGACTCTCTGGGGCCAACGTCCTGACTTTC	CATSARGGLSGANVLTF
TRBV7-9	few	TRBJ2-1	.	TGTGCCAGCAGCTTAATTGGAGGACAGCTCCAGTTCTTC	CASSLIGGQLQFF
TRBV29-1	few	TRBJ2-5	TRBD2	TGCAGCGTTGCTAGCGGGGGGGAGACCCAGTACTTC	CSVASGGETQYF
TRBV15	few	TRBJ2-1	TRBD2	TGTGCCACCAGCAGAGATGTCGGGGGGGGCAATGAGCAGTTCTTC	CATSRDVGGGNEQFF